This passage covers 20 T cell receptor beta chains from one sample sequenced in a study of T cells in Graves' hyperthyroidism and ophthalmopathy. TCR beta CDR3 sequences were amplified from RNA transcripts. The TCR CDR3 was amplified in a first-round RT-PCR using the HTBI primer set. TCRdb analysed the multiplex PCR reads with MiXCR anew, one entry per CDR3 protein. The sample holds approximately 360,000 distinct CDR3 sequences, approximately 15% seen once. Material: blood. All receptors come from a woman aged 18 to 35 with Graves' hyperthyroidism that later progressed to Graves' ophthalmopathy.

This clonotype showed up many times. The V and J genes are TRBV12-3 or TRBV12-4 and TRBJ1-6; possibly TRBD1 for D (5 bases). The CDR3 totals 13 residues. Trimming stripped 1 base from V and 10 bases from J, with 8 bases between. DNA of the CDR3: TGTGCCAGCAGTTTAGAGGGGATCTCACCCCTCCACTTT. It specifies CASSLEGISPLHF.

In its sample, this clonotype was seen many times. J is TRBJ1-2 and V is TRBV20-1, with TRBD1 as a possible D gene (6 bases). This CDR3 is built from 15 residues. V was trimmed by 6 bases and J by 8 bases, leaving 25 bases between them. Germline CDR1 and CDR2: DFQATT and SNEGSKA (reference sequence). CDR3 sequence reads: CSADIPGGYYEGYTF. CDR3 in DNA: TGCAGTGCAGACATCCCGGGGGGCTACTATGAGGGCTACACCTTC.

The chain recombines TRBV10-2 with TRBJ2-3, with TRBD2 matching over 8 bases. V shed 3 bases and J 2 bases; nucleotides not matched to a gene: 10. The CDR3 is 17 amino acids. Germline V lookup: CDR1 WSHSY, CDR2 SAAADI. In DNA, the CDR3 is TGCGCCAGCAGTGAATTGCGGCTAGCGGGCCTCACAGATACGCAGTATTTT. It specifies CASSELRLAGLTDTQYF.

This clonotype has a handful of counts. CDR3 coding DNA: TGCAGTGCTAGAGAGGGGAACGATTCACCCCTCCACTTT. Translating gives CSAREGNDSPLHF. The J gene is TRBJ1-6, the V gene TRBV20-1, with D hard to call. CDR1 DFQATT and CDR2 SNEGSKA come from the germline V gene (reference sequence). V was trimmed by 0 bases and J by 8 bases, leaving 8 bases between them. This CDR3 comprises 13 residues.

The rearrangement links TRBV28 to TRBJ1-2; TRBD1 matches at 7 bases. J gave up 7 bases and V 6 bases, and 11 bases lay outside the gene matches. Germline CDR1 MDHEN, CDR2 SYDVKM. The CDR3 runs to 14 residues. The CDR3 loop reads CASSPGQDRGGYTF. The CDR3 region has the DNA TGTGCCAGCAGCCCCGGACAGGATCGGGGTGGCTACACCTTC.

This clonotype has at least ten counts. The V call is TRBV20-1, the J call TRBJ2-7; tentatively, D is TRBD2 (6 bases). With 5 bases removed from V and 4 bases from J, the gap between germline ends came to 21 bases. Germline loops: CDR1 DFQATT, CDR2 SNEGSKA (reference sequence). The CDR3 totals 15 residues. Here the CDR3 reads CSAAPPRDFTYEQYF. The DNA for the CDR3 is TGCAGTGCTGCGCCTCCCCGGGACTTCACTTACGAGCAGTACTTC.

The chain carries TRBV24-1 and TRBJ2-3; 10 nucleotides match TRBD2. V lost 9 bases to trimming and J lost 2 bases; unmatched junction nucleotides: 7. Germline lookup yields CDR1 KGHDR and CDR2 SFDVKD. This CDR3 is built from 15 residues. This CDR3 reads CATSSGTSDTDTQYF. The CDR3 nucleotides are TGTGCCACCTCGTCCGGGACTAGCGACACAGATACGCAGTATTTT.

The table lists this clonotype with many counts. The chain links TRBV20-1 to TRBJ2-2; D not resolved. Trimming pared 1 base from V and 4 bases from J, leaving 7 bases between. Germline V gene data show CDR1 as DFQATT and CDR2 as SNEGSKA (reference sequence). This CDR3 is built from 13 residues. The CDR3 DNA reads as TGCAGTGCTAGAGGCCCCCTCACCGGGGAGCTGTTTTTT. Protein sequence: CSARGPLTGELFF.

The chain recombines TRBV15 with TRBJ2-7; 7 bases agree with TRBD2. V lost 4 bases and J lost 3; bases outside the gene matches: 6. The length of the CDR3 is 14 residues. Looked up from germline, CDR1 is LNHNV and CDR2 is YYDKDF (reference sequence). Here the CDR3 reads CATSTRSGNYEQYF. The CDR3 nucleotides read TGTGCCACCAGCACGCGAAGCGGGAACTACGAGCAGTACTTC.

This clonotype has just a few counts. This sequence joins TRBV14 and TRBJ2-1, with D possibly TRBD2 on 5 matching bases. Germline V gene lookup returns CDR1 SGHDN and CDR2 FVKESK. The CDR3 has 15 residues. With 1 base removed from V and 6 bases from J, the gap between germline ends came to 13 bases. The chain's CDR3 is CASSQASGTFNEQFF. The CDR3 DNA reads TGTGCCAGCAGCCAAGCCAGCGGAACCTTCAATGAGCAGTTCTTC.

This clonotype appeared many times. J is TRBJ1-1 and V is TRBV30, with D perhaps TRBD1 (5 bases). CDR1 is GTSNPN and CDR2 is SVGIG in the germline V gene (reference sequence). The V and J ends lost 3 bases and 8 bases respectively, with 13 bases between them. The CDR3 contains 12 residues. The DNA of the CDR3 is TGTGCCTGGAGGGCCCAAGCAGGGGAAGCTTTCTTT. It translates to CAWRAQAGEAFF.

This clonotype was observed at least ten times. This sequence joins TRBV7-3 and TRBJ2-7, with a weak D call TRBD1 (7 bases). Per germline, CDR1 SGHTA and CDR2 FQGTGA. V was clipped by 3 bases and J by 4 bases, with 16 bases between them. This CDR3 contains 15 residues. The CDR3 DNA reads as TGTGCCAGCAGCTTCCTTGAGGGGGCGGGATACGAGCAGTACTTC. It encodes CASSFLEGAGYEQYF.

At least ten counts were recorded for this clonotype. This chain joins TRBV20-1 and TRBJ2-5; D is perhaps TRBD1 or TRBD2 (6 bases each). Germline CDR1 is DFQATT and CDR2 is SNEGSKA (reference sequence). The length of the CDR3 is 15 residues. V lost 3 bases, J lost 5 bases, and 19 bases lay in between. For the CDR3, the DNA is TGCAGTGCTAGCGGCGGGGACATATTCCTGGAGACCCAGTACTTC. It translates to CSASGGDIFLETQYF.

In its sample, this clonotype was seen many times. V and J are TRBV28 and TRBJ2-5; D unresolved. The CDR3 runs 13 residues. CDR1 and CDR2 from the germline V gene are MDHEN and SYDVKM. Trimming removed 6 bases from V and 3 bases from J, with 11 bases in between. The CDR3 is CASSHPWEETQYF. DNA for the CDR3: TGTGCCAGCAGCCATCCCTGGGAAGAGACCCAGTACTTC.

Worth noting for this clonotype: Since a much larger clone is just one base distant, this may be a read error. The chain carries TRBV6-2 or TRBV6-3 and TRBJ2-1; TRBD2 aligns across 12 bases. Germline lookup yields CDR1 MNHEY and CDR2 SVGEGT. The length of the CDR3 is 16 residues. The CDR3 here is CASSQTGTSGYNEQLF. The CDR3 DNA is TGTGCCAGCAGCCAAACCGGGACTAGCGGGTACAATGAGCAGCTCTTC.

This clonotype was recorded at least ten times. This chain joins TRBV2 and TRBJ2-2, with D unresolved. The germline V and J ends were trimmed by 5 bases and 6 bases, with 10 bases remaining between them. Germline CDR1 is SNHLY and CDR2 is FYNNEI. The CDR3 loop spans 13 amino acids. The CDR3 region has the DNA TGTGCCAGCAGTCCAAGGGTCCCCGGGGAGCTGTTTTTT. Its translation: CASSPRVPGELFF.

There are many counts of this clonotype. The chain employs TRBV6-1 and TRBJ2-1, with 9 bases fitting TRBD1. The CDR3 runs 14 residues. Germline V gene sequence: CDR1 MNHNS, CDR2 SASEGT. V lost 7 bases, J lost 2 bases, and 3 bases stayed unmatched. The CDR3 loop is CASTRTGAYNEQFF. The CDR3 coding sequence is TGTGCCAGCACCAGGACAGGGGCCTACAATGAGCAGTTCTTC.

Concerning this clonotype itself: This may be a read error, as it is one base from a much larger clone. The chain carries TRBV6-5 and TRBJ2-7; D gene ambiguous. The J call may be faulty, since TRBJ2-1 better matches the DNA end. The CDR3 has 14 residues. Germline CDR1 is MNHEY and CDR2 is SVGAGI. This chain's CDR3 is CASSYNSAAYEQFF. The DNA of the CDR3 is TGTGCCAGCAGTTACAATTCAGCCGCCTACGAGCAGTTCTTC.

With respect to this clonotype: A read error is possible here, since a much larger clone lies one base away. The chain recombines TRBV6-1 with TRBJ2-1; 7 bases agree with TRBD1. The CDR3 consists of 15 residues. Germline loops: CDR1 MNHNS, CDR2 SASEGT. Germline trimming cut 5 bases from V and 5 bases from J; bases unmatched to any gene: 9. CDR3 sequence reads: CASSRDSASNNEQFF. Here the CDR3 DNA reads TGTGCCAGCAGTCGGGACAGTGCTTCGAACAATGAGCAGTTCTTC.

At least ten counts were recorded for this clonotype. The gene calls are TRBV13 and TRBJ2-6, with 10 bases lining up with TRBD1. Germline-derived CDR1 and CDR2 are PRHDT and FYEKMQ (reference sequence). This CDR3 region has 18 residues. V was pared by 4 bases and J by 4 bases, with 10 bases of the junction left unmatched. The CDR3 region is CASSSLGQGLSGANVLTF. The CDR3 DNA is TGTGCCAGCAGCTCGCTGGGACAGGGGCTGTCAGGGGCCAACGTCCTGACTTTC.